This entry is about one T cell receptor beta chain. Its antigen is currently unknown. CDR3 size: 15 residues. Germline V gene sequence: CDR1 WSHSY, CDR2 SAAADI. V trimming: 5 bases; J trimming: 4 bases; junction bases outside the gene matches: 7. This sample was included in a study of long-term antiretroviral therapy in people with HIV. Whole-study findings and limits: Clonal expansions arising prior to ART prevailed in the repertoire at every time point. Repertoires in HIV (unlike those of controls) had narrower CDR3 length ranges.

Running of the v3.0 immunoSEQ assay took place at survey level. The protocol was immunoSEQ multiplex PCR, while the TCRdb copy is restricted to in-frame clones and leaves out a portion. The sample lists 12,000 or so clones, 79% occurring once. The sample consisted of unsorted PBMCs, taken 0.8 years before starting antiretroviral therapy. The receptor's source is a woman in her thirties or forties with HIV. This chain connects TRBV10-2 to TRBJ2-5; 10 bases are a match to TRBD1. This chain's CDR3 is CASSMGTGEAETQYF. Written as DNA, the CDR3 is TGCGCCAGCAGTATGGGGACAGGGGAGGCAGAGACCCAGTACTTC.